Sequencing of this TCR beta chain was carried out in a study of cytomegalovirus exposure and HLA in healthy donors (dated by TCRdb to about 2017). For context, the study as a whole: An earlier analysis of 587 of the donors reported 276 Gb of sequence data and 95 million to 120 million unique TCR beta sequences obtained from approximately 180 million T cells. Roughly 5 DR-DQ haplotypes were handled as single units for association and clustering, since linkage in the cohort was strong. Rather than drawing on any new phenotypic data, the later analysis identified candidate immune exposures from TCR beta sequences and the way those sequences occurred across donors. Donor age, sex, ethnicity and CMV serostatus were compiled together with the repertoire data. To predict cytomegalovirus infection status, the study combined high-throughput TCR immunosequencing, statistical association of individual TCRs with disease status, and machine learning. Roughly 300 gigabases of sequencing data and around 88 million unique TCR sequences made up an early release that covered fewer than 650 HLA-typed donors. The number of donors typed differed by locus, with about 629-640 for A, B, C, DRB1 and DQB1, about 500 for DQA1, over 600 for DPA1, and around 430 for DPB1. The genetic ancestry cluster associated with self-reported Caucasian donors included around four fifths of the roughly 400 genotyped donors. To decide whether each TCR beta V gene segment behaved as functional or pseudogenic, an earlier analysis of nearly 600 of the donors relied on high-throughput TCR beta sequencing. Along with the roughly 670-subject first cohort, a separate validation cohort of over 90 different subjects was used. All discovery cohort repertoires had been generated on a single sequencing platform. The T cell repertoires of several hundred subjects were profiled by immunosequencing and related to cytomegalovirus serostatus. The study aimed to test whether signatures of past pathogen exposure could be identified by cataloging public T cell receptors. Among 398 genotyped donors of the cohort, an average of roughly 240,000 unique TCR beta nucleotide sequences were sequenced per donor, roughly 20% of them non-productive. In a later genetic analysis, genome-wide SNP genotypes for about 65% of the roughly 700 donors were used, and that subset was treated as a discovery cohort. Both class I and class II loci were covered by HLA typing, at four-digit resolution. A later analysis re-analyzed previously published TCR beta repertoires from about 600 donors and added high-resolution HLA genotyping to study TCR occurrence patterns.

Results the study describes overall, beyond this receptor: For the cohort, immune exposure information was limited to CMV serostatus. A cluster of highly shared sequence variants was judged likely to represent a technical artifact of the sequencing pipeline. Across donors, most TCR sequences were observed very rarely, whereas some public TCRs were present in many individuals. The 87-base-pair reads could not distinguish some IMGT-functional V segments, including TRBV6-2 and TRBV6-3, so those segments were excluded. A few of the identified cytomegalovirus-associated TCR beta chains were confirmed in vitro to be specific for cytomegalovirus antigens. Linkage disequilibrium might explain the correlated functional status among segregating V segments, but an unknown experimental factor could not be excluded. The cohort was sequenced for TCR beta chains only, and without alpha or paired-chain data the features that could be detected were limited. Cytomegalovirus status was reported to be diagnosed by the classifier with high specificity and sensitivity in both the original and validation cohorts. Because counts were too low, 15 to 20 rarely observed V segments, including chromosome 9 orphons, were left out of the earlier analysis of about 620 of the donors. Compared with equally common non-associated chains, HLA-associated TCR beta chains in a later analysis were more clonally expanded and had lower generation probabilities. Presence/absence analyses assumed roughly uniform sequencing depth across donors, an assumption that may not hold. In an earlier analysis of about 540 of the donors, most TCR beta V segments were observed in productive rearrangements about 87% or about 30% of the time, broadly matching IMGT annotations. A total of 150 or so TCR beta chains were listed by the study as associated with cytomegalovirus. A further reported finding was that TCR beta sequences accurately predicted the HLA-A and HLA-B alleles for most subjects in the first cohort. In a later genetic analysis, fewer N-insertions in productive TCRs were reported among donors in an Asian-associated ancestry cluster than the 666-donor mean. When HLA alleles, especially DR and DQ, strongly co-occurred, TCR associations were difficult to assign to individual alleles. A later analysis associated roughly 17,000 TCR beta sequences with specific HLA alleles at a false discovery rate of 0.05. A later analysis found that TCR association rates varied across HLA loci, with DRB1 alleles showing the most associated TCRs and HLA-C alleles the fewest. A later analysis found that most CMV-associated TCR beta chains appeared HLA-restricted, with HLA associations seemingly driven largely by CMV exposure. According to the authors, the approach could potentially be generalized to other disease states and immunological phenotypes. According to a later analysis, parvovirus B19, influenza, CMV and Epstein-Barr virus appeared linked to several top co-occurrence clusters. Because some donors lacked HLA typing at each locus, the association tests relied only on the typed subset. V-gene and J-gene trimming of TCR beta chains was associated with a missense DCLRE1C variant in a later genetic analysis, and the association was replicated in an independent cohort.

The CDR3 goes from the cysteine to the phenylalanine over 15 residues. Only the CDR3 DNA stays, 45 bases, in frame from base 1. Reading the germline V gene gives CDR1 MNHEY and CDR2 SVGAGI. V is clipped by 0 bases and J by 6 bases, and the sequence between their germline boundaries is 12 bases long. Libraries were constructed by the immunoSEQ multiplex PCR assay. The multiplex PCR relied on a mix of 60 forward primers for TCR Vbeta segments and 13 reverse primers for TCR Jbeta segments. The CDR3 region of rearranged TCR beta genes was amplified from genomic DNA with a multiplex PCR assay. On the Illumina HiSeq System, the amplified TCR beta libraries were sequenced as 87-base-pair reads. As for the authors' bioinformatics: A later analysis counted some 80 million unique TCR beta chains across the 640 or so repertoires, and 9 million to 14 million of these chains were shared by at least two donors. Raw reads were error-corrected and collapsed into unique sequences by a nearest-neighbor algorithm in which closely related sequences were merged to remove PCR and sequencing errors. Alignment of CDR3 sequences to IMGT reference sequences was used to assign V, D and J gene segments. For a sequence to be retained, a match of at least six nucleotides was required to both a V gene segment and a J gene segment. A rearrangement was called productive if the CDR3 had no stop codons and remained in frame with V and J, and every other rearrangement was called non-productive. CDR3 was defined by IMGT convention, running from the second conserved V-encoded cysteine to the conserved J-encoded phenylalanine. Sequences without an unambiguous match to a single V gene segment were excluded from the earlier analysis of over 500 of the donors. An earlier analysis of around 600 of the donors classified V segments as functional when productive rearrangements were above 56.7% and as segregating when the standard deviation between donors was above 5%. To diagnose cytomegalovirus status from the catalog of TCR beta chain sequences, a statistical classification framework was built. In a later analysis, TCR nucleotide sequences were compared against IMGT/GENE-DB human TR gene sequences so that V and J genes could be assigned. Using the TCRdist pipeline, a later analysis assigned CDR3 sequences along with most-parsimonious VDJ recombination scenarios. In a later analysis, every TCR beta chain was defined by the combination of its CDR3 amino acid sequence and its V-gene family, and reads without a unique V-gene family were dropped. In a later analysis, 500 to 650 highly shared, low-generation-probability nucleotide sequences were removed to address suspected cross-contamination and a sequencing artifact. In a later analysis, a clonal expansion index for each public chain was calculated from normalized within-repertoire ranks of inferred template counts. In a later analysis, generation probabilities were computed with a VDJ recombination model fitted to out-of-frame rearrangements, and the resulting probabilities were checked against IGoR. A later analysis scored TCR-TCR, TCR-HLA and TCR-CMV co-occurrence with hypergeometric tests, applying a repertoire-size bias correction to TCR pairs. In a later analysis, false discovery rates were estimated by permuting HLA or CMV assignments 20 times. In a later analysis, co-occurring TCRs were grouped using DBSCAN, and TCRdist sequence similarity was added for clustering within HLA-allele-positive subsets. Co-occurrence clustering excluded repertoires with fewer than 30,000 or more than 120,000 public chains, plus five with anomalous nucleotide sharing. TCRdb re-hosts the immuneACCESS table, in-frame sequences only. Its copies lack some clones; in the studies checked, an unresolved V gene accounts for under half of them, and the cause for the rest is not known. The V and J calls and the clone size are those of that table, but D and trimming were determined from the DNA. The sample includes about 100,000 clones, with roughly 85% observed a single time. 2.6% of the sample is held by the ten biggest clonotypes.

Details on this clone: What antigen it recognizes has not been identified. Per-base qualities were not stored, and no clone one base away is much larger.

In total, around 600 healthy bone marrow donors made up the cohort. At the time of sampling, every cohort member was nominally healthy, though immune exposures that went unrecorded were likely present. The donor was CMV seronegative and was included in the group of 352 seronegative cohort members. Each donor provided a peripheral blood sample, and peripheral blood mononuclear cells were used for TCR beta sequencing. The Qiagen DNeasy Blood Extraction Kit was used to extract genomic DNA from the blood cell samples. The sequenced material came from PBMCs. This chain joins TRBV6-5 to TRBJ1-5, and TRBD1 may be the D gene, going by 5 matching bases. The sequence was obtained from a man aged 35 to 55 in good health and CMV-seronegative. Read as DNA, the sequence is TGTGCCAGCAGTTACTCGATAGGGGAGGGTCAGCCCCAGCATTTT. Translated, it reads CASSYSIGEGQPQHF.